These 18 T cell receptor beta chains came from one sample sequenced in a study of T cells in tuberculosis. Produced via immunoSEQ multiplex PCR; TCRdb's table is partial and in-frame only. The repertoire consists of nearly 35,000 clones, with approximately 89% occurring once and the leading ten covering over 2%. The sample comprised PBMCs. These receptors were taken from a donor aged 10-29 years with latent tuberculosis or without tuberculosis infection.

The rearrangement uses TRBV11-2 and TRBJ2-4; possible D gene TRBD1, 6 bases. This CDR3 contains 14 residues. CDR1 and CDR2 (germline): SGHAT, FQNNGV. V shed 2 bases and J shed 5 bases, with 10 bases lying between them. CDR3 nucleotides: TGTGCCAGCAGCTTACAGGGGATCCAAAACATTCAGTACTTC. The encoded protein is CASSLQGIQNIQYF. The variable domain in full, with the rest retrieved from reference TRBV11-2 and TRBJ2-4, is EAGVAQSPRYKIIEKRQSVAFWCNPISGHATLYWYQQILGQGPKLLIQFQNNGVVDDSQLPKDRFSAERLKGVDSTLKIQPAKLEDSAVYLCASSLQGIQNIQYFGAGTRLSVL.

V is TRBV25-1 and J is TRBJ1-1; 7 bases match TRBD1. CDR3 length: 14 amino acids. Losses at the gene ends were 3 bases for V and 1 base for J; bases not matched to a gene: 2. In germline, CDR1 is MGHDK, CDR2 SYGVNS. CDR3 region: CASSDWTGNTEAFF. For the CDR3, the DNA is TGTGCCAGCAGTGATTGGACAGGGAACACTGAAGCTTTCTTT.

This chain uses TRBV5-1 with TRBJ1-2; 8 positions agree with TRBD1. Trimming took 0 bases from V and 8 from J; bases not matched to a gene: 6. Germline-derived CDR1 and CDR2 are SGHRS and YFSETQ. This CDR3 region has 14 residues. CDR3 sequence (DNA): TGCGCCAGCAGCTTGGTACAGGGGGAGCACGGCTACACCTTC. Encoded protein: CASSLVQGEHGYTF. The variable domain in full, completed from reference TRBV5-1 and TRBJ1-2, reads KAGVTQTPRYLIKTRGQQVTLSCSPISGHRSVSWYQQTPGQGLQFLFEYFSETQRNKGNFPGRFSGRQFSNSRSEMNVSTLELGDSALYLCASSLVQGEHGYTFGSGTRLTVV.

This chain connects TRBV2 to TRBJ2-7; D gene ambiguous. Deletions cut 3 bases from V and 6 bases from J, with 6 bases between. Germline V CDR1 and CDR2: SNHLY, FYNNEI. The CDR3 has 11 amino acids. CDR3: CASSEVSEQYF. DNA of the CDR3: TGTGCCAGCAGTGAGGTGAGCGAGCAGTACTTC.

This chain uses TRBV29-1 with TRBJ1-5; possible D gene TRBD1, 6 bases. The germline V gene has CDR1 SQVTM and CDR2 ANQGSEA. The CDR3 sequence is 14 residues long. The V end lost 4 bases, the J end lost 0 bases, and 10 bases lay between the germline ends. The CDR3 spells CSVVTGNSNQPQHF. The CDR3 coding sequence is TGCAGCGTTGTCACAGGGAATAGCAATCAGCCCCAGCATTTT.

The chain carries TRBV5-6 and TRBJ2-1; D is perhaps TRBD1 (6 bases). The V gene's germline CDR1 is SGHDT and CDR2 YYEEEE. This CDR3 spans 14 amino acids. Trimming took off 3 bases at V and 4 bases at J, with 11 bases between the two ends. Written as DNA, the CDR3 is TGTGCCAGCAGCTCAATGACAGGATACAATGAGCAGTTCTTC. This sequence encodes CASSSMTGYNEQFF.

V is TRBV7-6 and J is TRBJ2-7, with 13 bases fitting TRBD2. The junction had 7 bases not matched to a gene; V was cut back by 5 bases and J by 3 bases. This CDR3 contains 16 residues. The V gene's germline CDR1 is SGHVS and CDR2 FNYEAQ. The CDR3 is CASSTRLAGGRYEQYF. The CDR3 nucleotides are TGTGCCAGCAGCACCCGACTAGCGGGAGGTCGCTACGAGCAGTACTTC.

The chain couples TRBV4-2 to TRBJ1-5, with D possibly TRBD1 on 5 matching bases. The germline V and J ends were trimmed by 0 bases and 9 bases, with 27 bases remaining between them. Germline loops: CDR1 LGHNA, CDR2 YNFKEQ. The CDR3 contains 19 residues. The CDR3 here is CASSQDPTARGFKLRPQHF. The CDR3 DNA follows: TGTGCCAGCAGCCAAGACCCAACCGCACGGGGGTTTAAGCTAAGGCCCCAGCATTTT.

The rearrangement joins TRBV7-9 to TRBJ2-1; 7 positions agree with TRBD2. This CDR3 spans 13 amino acids. V dropped 8 bases and J dropped 4; count of bases not matched to a gene: 5. Germline V gene data show CDR1 as SEHNR and CDR2 as FQNEAQ (reference sequence). The CDR3 region is CASGRGGYNEQFF. The DNA for the CDR3 is TGTGCCAGCGGACGCGGGGGTTACAATGAGCAGTTCTTC.

The table lists this clone with a count of one. The chain combines TRBV30 with TRBJ1-4; 9 bases line up with TRBD1. Trimming cost V 3 bases and J 8 bases; bases outside gene matches: 7. This CDR3 has 14 amino acids. Germline CDR1 reads GTSNPN; CDR2 reads SVGIG (reference sequence). CDR3 in amino acids: CAWSRGTGREKLFF. The CDR3 DNA follows: TGTGCCTGGAGCAGGGGGACAGGGCGAGAAAAACTGTTTTTT.

The rearrangement joins TRBV9 to TRBJ2-7, with D possibly matching TRBD1 (6 bases). CDR3 size: 15 residues. Germline CDR1 and CDR2: SGDLS and YYNGEE. Trimming pared 4 bases from V and 2 bases from J, leaving 16 bases between. CDR3 sequence (DNA): TGTGCCAGCAGCTCCACAGGGAAGGGTACCTACGAGCAGTACTTC. Residues: CASSSTGKGTYEQYF.

V gene TRBV28 combines with J gene TRBJ2-1; 15 bases agree with TRBD2. V shed 6 bases and J 9 bases; nucleotides not matched to a gene: 6. Per germline, CDR1 MDHEN and CDR2 SYDVKM. The CDR3 is made up of 15 amino acids. CDR3 DNA sequence: TGTGCCAGCAGAGCCCCGGGACTAGCGGGAGGTGAGCAGTTCTTC. Amino acid sequence: CASRAPGLAGGEQFF.

The count of this clone is one. The rearrangement uses TRBV7-2 and TRBJ2-7, with 10 bases fitting TRBD1. Trimming at V came to 0 bases and at J to 4 bases, leaving 6 bases not matched to a gene. This CDR3 is built from 16 residues. CDR1 SGHTA and CDR2 FQGNSA come from the germline V gene. The chain's CDR3 is CASSLASTGGGYEQYF. CDR3 DNA: TGTGCCAGCAGCTTAGCGTCGACAGGGGGCGGGTACGAGCAGTACTTC.

This clone has just one count. The chain links TRBV7-9 to TRBJ2-5, with 7 bases lining up with TRBD1. CDR3 length: 15 amino acids. Trimming took 1 base from V and 2 from J; bases not matched to a gene: 4. Germline V gene sequence: CDR1 SEHNR, CDR2 FQNEAQ (reference sequence). The CDR3 reads CASSLVRTGQETQYF. The CDR3 nucleotides read TGTGCCAGCAGCTTAGTAAGGACAGGACAAGAGACCCAGTACTTC.

V gene TRBV2 combines with J gene TRBJ1-4; 7 bases fit TRBD1. Trimming at V came to 5 bases and at J to 6 bases, leaving 6 bases not matched to a gene. The CDR3 spans 14 residues. Germline V gene data show CDR1 as SNHLY and CDR2 as FYNNEI. The CDR3, as DNA: TGTGCCAGCAGTTCCGGGACAGCTTATGAAAAACTGTTTTTT. Protein: CASSSGTAYEKLFF.

This clone appeared a single time. The gene calls are TRBV5-6 and TRBJ2-7, with D tentatively TRBD2 (5 bases). Trimming left V 0 bases short and J 2 bases short, with 12 bases between. Germline V gene lookup returns CDR1 SGHDT and CDR2 YYEEEE. The CDR3 extends over 15 amino acids. The CDR3 region has the DNA TGTGCCAGCAGCTTGGTGGCGGTGAGGGCCTACGAGCAGTACTTC. The encoded protein is CASSLVAVRAYEQYF.

The chain has TRBV5-6 and TRBJ1-1; weak D call: TRBD1 (6 bases). This CDR3 is built from 15 residues. The V gene lost 2 bases and the J gene lost 1 base, with 12 bases spanning the gap. The germline V gene has CDR1 SGHDT and CDR2 YYEEEE. This CDR3 reads CASSFGAGENTEAFF. In DNA, the CDR3 is TGTGCCAGCAGCTTTGGGGCAGGGGAGAACACTGAAGCTTTCTTT.

CDR3 sequence reads: CASSYPDSNSPLHF. The CDR3 coding sequence is TGTGCCAGCAGTTACCCTGATAGTAATTCACCCCTCCACTTT. The chain joins TRBV6-6 to TRBJ1-6; D is unclear. Trimming took off 2 bases at V and 6 bases at J, with 8 bases between the two ends. The germline gives CDR1 MNHNY, CDR2 SVGAGI (reference sequence). The CDR3 totals 14 residues.